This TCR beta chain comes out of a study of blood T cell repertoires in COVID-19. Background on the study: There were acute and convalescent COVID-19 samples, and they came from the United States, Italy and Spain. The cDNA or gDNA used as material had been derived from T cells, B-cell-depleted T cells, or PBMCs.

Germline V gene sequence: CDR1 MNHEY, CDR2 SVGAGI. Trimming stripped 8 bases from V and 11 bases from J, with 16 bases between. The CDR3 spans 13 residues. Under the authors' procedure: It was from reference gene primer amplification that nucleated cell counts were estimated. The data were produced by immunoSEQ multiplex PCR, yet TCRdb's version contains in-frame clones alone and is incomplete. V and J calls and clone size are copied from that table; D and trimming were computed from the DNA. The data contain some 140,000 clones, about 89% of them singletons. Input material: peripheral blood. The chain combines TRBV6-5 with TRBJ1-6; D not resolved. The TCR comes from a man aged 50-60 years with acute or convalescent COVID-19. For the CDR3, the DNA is TGTGCCAGCCAAGCGAAGGCGAAGCCACCCCTCCACTTT. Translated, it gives CASQAKAKPPLHF.